The 13 T cell receptor beta chains below were found in one sample sequenced in a study of long-term antiretroviral therapy in people with HIV (dated 2022 in TCRdb). The immunoSEQ hsTCRB v3.0 assay was used at survey level resolution for TRB variable region sequencing. TCRdb obtained this table from immuneACCESS and retained in-frame rearrangements with V and J assigned. These tables miss some clones; where compared with another copy, unresolved V genes account for less than half of the shortfall, and the remainder is unexplained. The table for this sample lists 17,000 or so clones; about 81% of them were counted only once. Jointly, the top ten make up roughly 9.5% of the sample. Sequenced material: unsorted PBMCs, taken 0.3 years after starting antiretroviral therapy. The receptors originated from a man younger than 30 with HIV.

The chain employs TRBV7-3 and TRBJ2-1, with D maybe TRBD2 (6 bases). The V and J ends lost 5 bases and 6 bases respectively, with 17 bases between them. CDR3 length: 15 residues. Germline V lookup: CDR1 SGHTA, CDR2 FQGTGA. Here the CDR3 DNA reads TGTGCCAGCAGCCCTCGACTAGGAAATAGCAATGAGCAGTTCTTC. It codes for CASSPRLGNSNEQFF.

This clone was detected only once. The V gene is TRBV5-1, the J gene TRBJ2-2; the D gene is possibly TRBD2 (5 bases). The CDR3 covers 14 residues. Germline V gene lookup returns CDR1 SGHRS and CDR2 YFSETQ. Trimming pared 0 bases from V and 6 bases from J, leaving 9 bases between. CDR3 residues: CASSLAGVAGELFF. In nucleotides, the CDR3 is TGCGCCAGCAGCTTGGCCGGGGTTGCCGGGGAGCTGTTTTTT.

The chain recombines TRBV11-2 with TRBJ2-3; maybe TRBD2 (5 bases). Germline CDR1 and CDR2: SGHAT and FQNNGV. The CDR3 is 14 residues long. Trimming removed 2 bases at V and 2 bases at J, with 8 bases between. The CDR3 sequence is CASSLRGYTDTQYF. In DNA, the CDR3 is TGTGCCAGCAGCTTACGGGGATACACAGATACGCAGTATTTT.

In its sample, this clone was seen a few times. The rearrangement links TRBV28 to TRBJ1-2, with TRBD1 matching 8 bases. The junction had 0 bases not matched to a gene; V was cut back by 3 bases and J by 3 bases. Germline V gene sequence: CDR1 MDHEN, CDR2 SYDVKM. The CDR3 consists of 13 residues. The CDR3 spells CASSLTGDYGYTF. CDR3 DNA: TGTGCCAGCAGTTTGACAGGGGACTATGGCTACACCTTC.

The chain employs TRBV15 and TRBJ1-4; tentative D call: TRBD1 (6 bases). Germline values: CDR1 LNHNV, CDR2 YYDKDF (reference sequence). Trimming took off 0 bases at V and 7 bases at J, with 18 bases between the two ends. The length of the CDR3 is 17 residues. Here the CDR3 reads CATSRDTTGTKREKLFF. In DNA, the CDR3 is TGTGCCACCAGCAGAGACACTACAGGGACGAAACGTGAAAAACTGTTTTTT. Looking up the rest from reference TRBV15 and TRBJ1-4 gives the full variable domain: DAMVIQNPRYQVTQFGKPVTLSCSQTLNHNVMYWYQQKSSQAPKLLFHYYDKDFNNEADTPDNFQSRRPNTSFCFLDIRSPGLGDTAMYLCATSRDTTGTKREKLFFGSGTQLSVL.

This clone turned up a few times. This sequence joins TRBV19 and TRBJ1-2; 7 nucleotides match TRBD1. Germline V CDR1 and CDR2: LNHDA, SQIVND (reference sequence). V dropped 5 bases and J dropped 0; count of bases not matched to a gene: 6. This CDR3 is 15 amino acids long. In DNA form, the CDR3 reads TGTGCCAGTAGTCCTAACAGGGGATCTAACTATGGCTACACCTTC. It translates to CASSPNRGSNYGYTF.

This chain connects TRBV19 to TRBJ2-7; 11 positions agree with TRBD1. The V gene end was trimmed by 0 bases and the J gene end by 6 bases; junction bases not matched to a gene: 16. Germline CDR1 and CDR2: LNHDA and SQIVND (reference sequence). The CDR3 has 19 amino acids. CDR3 sequence reads: CASSIDGQGARFGGLEQYF. The CDR3 DNA is TGTGCCAGTAGTATAGACGGACAGGGGGCGCGGTTCGGGGGCCTCGAGCAGTACTTC. Filled out from reference TRBV19 and TRBJ2-7, the complete variable domain reads DGGITQSPKYLFRKEGQNVTLSCEQNLNHDAMYWYRQDPGQGLRLIYYSQIVNDFQKGDIAEGYSVSREKKESFPLTVTSAQKNPTAFYLCASSIDGQGARFGGLEQYFGPGTRLTVT.

V and J are TRBV19 and TRBJ2-2, with 9 bases fitting TRBD2. The CDR3 extends over 15 amino acids. The V segment lost 1 base and the J segment 9 bases; nucleotides outside the gene matches: 6. Per germline, CDR1 LNHDA and CDR2 SQIVND (reference sequence). CDR3 loop: CASSIVASGGRELFF. The CDR3 region has the DNA TGTGCCAGTAGTATAGTTGCCAGCGGGGGGCGGGAGCTGTTTTTT.

This clone was counted a few times. The rearrangement uses TRBV6-5 and TRBJ2-7; no clear D. From germline, CDR1 is MNHEY and CDR2 SVGAGI. V was shortened by 2 bases and J by 0 bases, with 5 bases between the two germline ends. CDR3 size: 13 residues. CDR3 coding DNA: TGTGCCAGCAGTTACACGTACTCCTACGAGCAGTACTTC. Protein: CASSYTYSYEQYF.

This clone has only a few counts. The J gene is TRBJ2-7, the V gene TRBV7-9; unclear D gene. Germline V gene sequence: CDR1 SEHNR, CDR2 FQNEAQ (reference sequence). V was pared by 8 bases and J by 2 bases, with 7 bases between. The CDR3 runs to 11 residues. In DNA, the CDR3 is TGTGCCAGCGTAGGGACCTACGAGCAGTACTTC. It translates to CASVGTYEQYF.

The V and J genes are TRBV5-6 and TRBJ1-6, with D perhaps TRBD1 (6 bases). Germline loops: CDR1 SGHDT, CDR2 YYEEEE. The CDR3 has 15 amino acids. With 5 bases removed from V and 7 bases from J, the gap between germline ends came to 16 bases. The CDR3, as DNA: TGTGCCAGCAGTCCATTGGGGACATTGAATTCACCCCTCCACTTT. Protein sequence: CASSPLGTLNSPLHF. Full variable domain (remainder filled in from reference TRBV5-6 and TRBJ1-6): DAGVTQSPTHLIKTRGQQVTLRCSPKSGHDTVSWYQQALGQGPQFIFQYYEEEERQRGNFPDRFSGHQFPNYSSELNVNALLLGDSALYLCASSPLGTLNSPLHFGNGTRLTVT.

The J gene is TRBJ1-5, the V gene TRBV2; no clear D. This CDR3 is built from 12 residues. Germline assignment: CDR1 SNHLY and CDR2 FYNNEI. V lost 6 bases to trimming and J lost 5 bases, with 8 bases between them. CDR3 DNA: TGTGCCAGCAGGATCGGGGATCAGCCCCAGCATTTT. Translated: CASRIGDQPQHF.

The chain couples TRBV21-1 to TRBJ2-6; the DNA was not compared with TRBD1, the D call given in the table. TRBV21-1 corresponds to a pseudogene. There are 19 residues in the CDR3. The CDR3 nucleotides read TGTGCCAGCAGCTCCTGGGACAGGGTTATTTCTGGGAGGGCCAACGTCCTGACTTTC. Translating gives CASSSWDRVISGRANVLTF.